Listed here are 19 T cell receptor beta chains from one sample, sequenced in a study of T cell responses to AZD1222 COVID-19 vaccine. Repertoires were generated with immunoSEQ multiplex PCR, while TCRdb's copy carries only in-frame clones and drops some. This table has approximately 150,000 clones, under 95% appearing once. This material consisted of peripheral blood, taken on day 0 of MenACWY control vaccination. All receptors derive from an adult in good health.

The genes are TRBV6-5 and TRBJ2-7, with TRBD1 matching 9 bases. Per the germline V gene, CDR1 is MNHEY and CDR2 is SVGAGI. The CDR3 extends over 14 amino acids. V lost 0 bases, J lost 3 bases, and 0 bases stayed unmatched. Here the CDR3 reads CASSYSGQGYEQYF. CDR3 DNA: TGTGCCAGCAGTTACTCGGGACAGGGCTACGAGCAGTACTTC.

The V and J genes are TRBV6-6 and TRBJ2-1, with 9 nucleotides matching TRBD2. The ends lost 8 bases at V and 7 bases at J; junction bases unmatched: 9. The CDR3 consists of 14 residues. Germline CDR1 and CDR2: MNHNY and SVGAGI (reference sequence). CDR3 loop: CASFRLAGRNEQFF. The CDR3 DNA reads as TGTGCCAGCTTTAGGCTAGCGGGAAGGAATGAGCAGTTCTTC.

For the CDR3, the DNA is TGTGCCAGCAGCTTACATGGGGGGCTGGGCACTGAAGCTTTCTTT. Amino acids: CASSLHGGLGTEAFF. This chain uses TRBV7-2 with TRBJ1-1; D may be TRBD1 (6 bases). The germline gives CDR1 SGHTA, CDR2 FQGNSA. The CDR3 consists of 15 residues. V was cut by 2 bases and J by 4 bases, with 14 bases left in between.

The chain uses TRBV7-6 and TRBJ1-5, with 10 bases fitting TRBD1. CDR1 and CDR2 from the germline V gene are SGHVS and FNYEAQ. This CDR3 region has 15 residues. Losses at the gene ends were 6 bases for V and 4 bases for J; bases not matched to a gene: 6. The CDR3 loop is CASSRDRGRNQPQHF. The CDR3 DNA is TGTGCCAGCAGTCGGGACAGGGGAAGGAATCAGCCCCAGCATTTT.

This clone was seen a handful of times. This chain joins TRBV7-9 and TRBJ1-4, with TRBD1 as a possible D gene (5 bases). Germline values: CDR1 SEHNR, CDR2 FQNEAQ (reference sequence). The CDR3 has 17 amino acids. Trimming took 5 bases from V and 8 from J, leaving 24 bases between them. CDR3 sequence (DNA): TGTGCCAGCAGCCCGGGAGGCGGGACGGCTCAATGGGAAAAACTGTTTTTT. It codes for CASSPGGGTAQWEKLFF.

The rearrangement joins TRBV10-1 to TRBJ2-7; 10 bases align to TRBD2. Unmatched junction bases numbered 15, after V lost 9 bases and J lost 4 bases. CDR3 size: 16 residues. Germline CDR1 reads WNHNN; CDR2 reads SYGVQD (reference sequence). CDR3 residues: CARWGQLAGEGYEQYF. CDR3 bases: TGCGCCAGGTGGGGACAGCTAGCGGGAGAAGGTTACGAGCAGTACTTC.

The genes are TRBV7-9 and TRBJ2-1; TRBD2 agrees at 10 bases. CDR1 is SEHNR, CDR2 FQNEAQ, per germline (reference sequence). The CDR3 has 15 amino acids. V lost 4 bases to trimming and J lost 7 bases; unmatched junction nucleotides: 7. The CDR3 here is CASSSLAGDVNEQFF. The CDR3, as DNA: TGTGCCAGCAGCTCCCTAGCGGGAGATGTAAATGAGCAGTTCTTC.

This chain's CDR3 is CASSFHRDHYNEQFF. CDR3 coding DNA: TGTGCCAGCAGCTTCCACCGGGACCATTACAATGAGCAGTTCTTC. This chain links TRBV9 with TRBJ2-1; D may correspond to TRBD1 or TRBD2 (5 bases each). Germline-derived CDR1 and CDR2 are SGDLS and YYNGEE. CDR3 length: 15 residues. Trimming removed 4 bases from V and 4 bases from J, with 15 bases in between. The full variable domain, completed using reference TRBV9 and TRBJ2-1, is DSGVTQTPKHLITATGQRVTLRCSPRSGDLSVYWYQQSLDQGLQFLIQYYNGEERAKGNILERFSAQQFPDLHSELNLSSLELGDSALYFCASSFHRDHYNEQFFGPGTRLTVL.

The V and J genes are TRBV6-6 and TRBJ1-1, with D maybe TRBD1 (6 bases). Trimming shortened V by 0 bases and J by 6 bases, and 17 bases separated the two germline ends. The CDR3 loop spans 16 amino acids. Per germline, CDR1 MNHNY and CDR2 SVGAGI (reference sequence). CDR3 in DNA: TGTGCCAGCAGTTACTCTGGACCGCTGACAGGCCCTGAAGCTTTCTTT. It codes for CASSYSGPLTGPEAFF.

This chain uses TRBV14 with TRBJ2-7, with D tentatively TRBD2 (7 bases). The germline CDR1 and CDR2 sequences are SGHDN and FVKESK. The ends were cut back, 4 bases at V and 4 bases at J, with 20 bases in the middle. The CDR3 sequence is 16 residues long. CDR3 in DNA: TGTGCCAGCAGCCGCTTCGGGGGCGGGAGCCAATACGAGCAGTACTTC. Translation gives CASSRFGGGSQYEQYF.

The CDR3 DNA is TGTGCCAGTAGTATCGAGAGCTACACCGGGGAGCTGTTTTTT. It codes for CASSIESYTGELFF. The chain carries TRBV19 and TRBJ2-2, with unresolved D. This CDR3 is built from 14 residues. Looked up from germline, CDR1 is LNHDA and CDR2 is SQIVND (reference sequence). V lost 3 bases to trimming and J lost 3 bases, with 8 bases between them.

The V and J genes are TRBV3-1 (or the pseudogene TRBV3-2) and TRBJ2-1; a possible D gene is TRBD1 (5 bases). The CDR3 contains 15 residues. CDR1 and CDR2 (germline): LGHDT, YNNKEL (reference sequence). The V end was cut by 0 bases, the J end by 0 bases, with 6 bases between. This chain's CDR3 is CASSQEGASYNEQFF. Here the CDR3 DNA reads TGTGCCAGCAGCCAAGAAGGGGCCTCCTACAATGAGCAGTTCTTC.

The J gene is TRBJ1-4, the V gene TRBV7-9; 8 nucleotides line up with TRBD1. V shed 6 bases and J 10 bases; nucleotides not matched to a gene: 10. This CDR3 region has 14 residues. Germline CDR1 and CDR2: SEHNR and FQNEAQ (reference sequence). CDR3 loop: CASRLDREGRKLFF. CDR3 coding DNA: TGTGCCAGCAGGTTGGACAGGGAGGGCAGAAAACTGTTTTTT.

The chain joins TRBV18 to TRBJ2-7; D gene unclear. The V and J ends lost 3 bases and 6 bases respectively, with 15 bases between them. Per the germline V gene, CDR1 is KGHSH and CDR2 is LQKENI. The CDR3 is 14 amino acids. CDR3 bases: TGTGCCAGCTCACCTCTAGACTTGGGTGGCGAGCAGTACTTC. As protein: CASSPLDLGGEQYF.

The chain uses TRBV10-1 and TRBJ2-1, with TRBD2 identical over 9 bases. V was clipped by 4 bases and J by 0 bases; unmatched bases: 1. Germline CDR1 reads WNHNN; CDR2 reads SYGVQD (reference sequence). This CDR3 spans 15 amino acids. CDR3 sequence reads: CASSVSGSSYNEQFF. The CDR3 coding sequence is TGCGCCAGCAGTGTTAGCGGGAGCTCCTACAATGAGCAGTTCTTC.

V is TRBV4-2 and J is TRBJ1-1; D is undetermined. V lost 5 bases to trimming and J lost 0 bases, with 7 bases between them. CDR1 and CDR2 (germline): LGHNA, YNFKEQ. The CDR3 totals 13 residues. CDR3 nucleotides: TGTGCCAGCAGCGCAGGCATGAACACTGAAGCTTTCTTT. It translates to CASSAGMNTEAFF.

This sequence joins TRBV5-1 and TRBJ1-1, with no clear D. The CDR3 runs 15 residues. The V gene lost 4 bases and the J gene lost 1 base, with 14 bases spanning the gap. CDR1 SGHRS and CDR2 YFSETQ come from the germline V gene. CDR3 sequence reads: CASSPGAGRNTEAFF. The CDR3 bases are TGCGCCAGCAGCCCGGGCGCTGGCCGGAACACTGAAGCTTTCTTT.

The V call is TRBV30, the J call TRBJ1-3, with D hard to call. The ends were cut back, 5 bases at V and 0 bases at J, with 8 bases in the middle. Per the germline V gene, CDR1 is GTSNPN and CDR2 is SVGIG (reference sequence). The CDR3 consists of 13 residues. In DNA, the CDR3 is TGTGCCTGGGAAGTCAGCTCTGGAAACACCATATATTTT. Amino acids: CAWEVSSGNTIYF.

The chain recombines TRBV7-8 with TRBJ2-7; D is unresolved. The CDR3 extends over 14 amino acids. The germline V and J ends were trimmed by 0 bases and 6 bases, with 12 bases remaining between them. Per the germline V gene, CDR1 is SGHVS and CDR2 is FQNEAQ. CDR3 nucleotides: TGTGCCAGCAGCTTAGCGGGGTTTGGGTTCGAGCAGTACTTC. Protein product: CASSLAGFGFEQYF.